This TCR beta chain was recovered during a study of blood T cell repertoires in COVID-19. Study as a whole: There were acute and convalescent COVID-19 samples, and they came from the United States, Italy and Spain.

Original data processing: The assay estimated nucleated cells by amplifying reference gene primers. Assay used: immunoSEQ multiplex PCR; TCRdb lists only in-frame clones, some missing. V, J and clone size derive from that table, while D and trimming were established from the DNA sequence. The sample has under 350,000 clones; roughly 91% are singletons. Germline loops: CDR1 ENHRY, CDR2 SYGVKD. V lost 7 bases and J 0 bases, leaving 12 bases between the germline ends. This CDR3 spans 14 amino acids. This chain joins TRBV10-3 and TRBJ1-2; D unresolved. The sample taken for sequencing was peripheral blood. This receptor was taken from a man aged 40-49 years with acute or convalescent COVID-19. The chain's CDR3 is CAIKSHTTNYGYTF. The CDR3 DNA reads as TGTGCCATCAAATCCCACACGACTAACTATGGCTACACCTTC.